The 14 T cell receptor beta chains presented below share a single source sample, sequenced in a study of blood T cell repertoires in COVID-19. The assay was immunoSEQ multiplex PCR, and TCRdb's table has in-frame clones only and misses some. The repertoire holds a few hundred thousand clones, more than 85% seen once, with less than 20% in the top ten. The sample comprised PBMCs or T cells enriched from blood (not recorded which). These receptors originate from a woman aged 30 to 39 who had recovered from COVID-19.

The rearrangement links TRBV7-9 to TRBJ1-2, with D perhaps matching TRBD1 (6 bases). Germline CDR1 is SEHNR and CDR2 is FQNEAQ (reference sequence). This CDR3 contains 14 residues. V was pared by 7 bases and J by 1 base, with 13 bases between. CDR3 amino acids: CASTHVDSNYGYTF. The CDR3 nucleotides are TGTGCCAGCACCCACGTGGACAGTAACTATGGCTACACCTTC.

This chain links TRBV5-4 with TRBJ2-3; 7 bases agree with TRBD2. The CDR3 totals 15 residues. Unmatched junction bases numbered 6, after V lost 2 bases and J lost 3 bases. Germline loops: CDR1 SGHNT, CDR2 YYREEE (reference sequence). The CDR3 region has the DNA TGTGCCAGCAGCTTTAAGGCTAGCGGTACAGATACGCAGTATTTT. Its protein is CASSFKASGTDTQYF. Supplemented by reference TRBV5-4 and TRBJ2-3, the full variable domain reads ETGVTQSPTHLIKTRGQQVTLRCSSQSGHNTVSWYQQALGQGPQFIFQYYREEENGRGNFPPRFSGLQFPNYSSELNVNALELDDSALYLCASSFKASGTDTQYFGPGTRLTVL.

The chain couples TRBV28 to TRBJ1-1, with TRBD1 identical over 9 bases. V shed 7 bases, J shed 5 bases, and the junction held 14 bases outside the gene matches. This CDR3 has 16 residues. Germline V gene lookup returns CDR1 MDHEN and CDR2 SYDVKM. CDR3 nucleotides: TGTGCCAGCACCGGGACAGGGCTCTCAGGTGGGACTGAAGCTTTCTTT. Translated: CASTGTGLSGGTEAFF.

The chain is built from TRBV7-2 and TRBJ2-5, with 10 nucleotides matching TRBD2. The length of the CDR3 is 15 residues. Trimming at V came to 1 base and at J to 4 bases, leaving 3 bases not matched to a gene. CDR1 and CDR2 from the germline V gene are SGHTA and FQGNSA. In DNA form, the CDR3 reads TGTGCCAGCAGCTTAGAGGGACTAGCGCTAGAGACCCAGTACTTC. The encoded protein is CASSLEGLALETQYF.

The genes are TRBV6-2 or TRBV6-3 and TRBJ1-1; no firm D call. CDR1 MNHEY and CDR2 SVGEGT come from the germline V gene. The CDR3 totals 13 residues. V lost 5 bases to trimming and J lost 5 bases, with 12 bases between them. As DNA, the CDR3 is TGTGCCAGCAGTCGCAGACTTCGGACTGAAGCTTTCTTT. Translation gives CASSRRLRTEAFF.

V gene TRBV11-2 combines with J gene TRBJ2-5; possibly TRBD1 for D (6 bases). The germline V and J ends were trimmed by 5 bases and 2 bases, with 15 bases remaining between them. Germline V lookup: CDR1 SGHAT, CDR2 FQNNGV. CDR3 size: 15 residues. The CDR3 sequence is CASSLRAGTQETQYF. CDR3 bases: TGTGCCAGCAGCCTCCGCGCCGGGACACAAGAGACCCAGTACTTC.

The J gene is TRBJ1-4, the V gene TRBV5-1, with D maybe TRBD1 (6 bases). Germline CDR1 reads SGHRS; CDR2 reads YFSETQ. The CDR3 totals 15 residues. V dropped 1 base and J dropped 1 base, with 8 bases sitting between them. As DNA, the CDR3 is TGCGCCAGCAGCTTGTTAGGGGGAACTAATGAAAAACTGTTTTTT. Its translation: CASSLLGGTNEKLFF.

CDR3 bases: TGTGCCAGTACCACTCCGGGACAGGGTGTTTCCGGGGAGCTGTTTTTT. This codes for CASTTPGQGVSGELFF. The V gene is TRBV19, the J gene TRBJ2-2; 9 bases are a match to TRBD1. With V trimmed by 7 bases and J by 6 bases, 12 bases remained unmatched. CDR3 length equals 16 residues. Germline CDR1 and CDR2: LNHDA and SQIVND (reference sequence).

This chain joins TRBV4-2 and TRBJ2-7; possibly TRBD2 for D (5 bases). The V end lost 0 bases, the J end lost 4 bases, and 10 bases lay between the germline ends. CDR1 is LGHNA and CDR2 is YNFKEQ in the germline V gene. The length of the CDR3 is 14 residues. The CDR3 DNA reads TGTGCCAGCAGCCAAGATAACGGGGATTACGAGCAGTACTTC. It codes for CASSQDNGDYEQYF.

J is TRBJ2-5 and V is TRBV28; 9 bases match TRBD1. CDR1 is MDHEN, CDR2 SYDVKM, per germline. The ends lost 2 bases at V and 4 bases at J; junction bases unmatched: 5. The CDR3 has 15 residues. The CDR3 spells CASSLPTGGLETQYF. CDR3 bases: TGTGCCAGCAGTTTACCAACAGGGGGCCTAGAGACCCAGTACTTC.

The chain links TRBV28 to TRBJ2-4; TRBD2 matches 8 bases. The V segment lost 7 bases and the J segment 7 bases; nucleotides outside the gene matches: 6. This CDR3 spans 13 amino acids. Germline V gene data show CDR1 as MDHEN and CDR2 as SYDVKM. Here the CDR3 reads CASTLAGENIQYF. CDR3 bases: TGTGCCAGCACTCTAGCGGGTGAGAACATTCAGTACTTC.

The chain recombines TRBV12-1 with TRBJ1-5; the table's D call, TRBD1, was not checked against the DNA. TRBV12-1 is flagged as a pseudogene. The CDR3 is 15 residues long. CDR3: CASSFGGQGDQPQHF. CDR3 sequence (DNA): TGTGCCAGCAGCTTTGGGGGACAGGGGGATCAGCCCCAGCATTTT.

This chain links TRBV27 with TRBJ2-1; D not resolved. Germline-derived CDR1 and CDR2 are MNHEY and SMNVEV (reference sequence). Trimming removed 3 bases at V and 4 bases at J, with 7 bases between. This CDR3 is 13 amino acids long. The CDR3 protein is CASSFSRYNEQFF. The CDR3 DNA sequence: TGTGCCAGCAGTTTTAGCCGGTACAATGAGCAGTTCTTC.

V is TRBV11-3 and J is TRBJ2-4; maybe TRBD2 (6 bases). The CDR3 runs 14 residues. Deletions cut 0 bases from V and 7 bases from J, with 10 bases between. CDR1 and CDR2 (germline): SGHNT, YENEEA. CDR3 bases: TGTGCCAGCAGCTTAGACGGAGGGAGGAACATTCAGTACTTC. Encoded protein: CASSLDGGRNIQYF. Full variable domain (missing parts from reference TRBV11-3 and TRBJ2-4): EAGVVQSPRYKIIEKKQPVAFWCNPISGHNTLYWYLQNLGQGPELLIRYENEEAVDDSQLPKDRFSAERLKGVDSTLKIQPAELGDSAVYLCASSLDGGRNIQYFGAGTRLSVL.